Each of the 5 T cell receptor beta chains below was sequenced from the same sample in a study of T cell responses to AZD1222 COVID-19 vaccine. Sequencing was performed with immunoSEQ multiplex PCR; in TCRdb, only in-frame clones are kept and a portion is missing. Among over 85,000 clones listed, around 90% were seen once. The sample consisted of peripheral blood, taken on day 0 of AZD1222 vaccination. These receptors came from an adult in good health.

This sequence joins TRBV14 and TRBJ2-7; 7 nucleotides agree with TRBD1. Germline CDR1 SGHDN, CDR2 FVKESK. The J segment lost 6 bases and the V segment lost 5 bases, leaving 13 bases of the junction unmatched. This CDR3 is built from 15 residues. CDR3 in amino acids: CASSERGRRLREQYF. In nucleotides, the CDR3 is TGTGCCAGCAGCGAGAGGGGGCGCAGATTACGCGAGCAGTACTTC.

This sequence joins TRBV4-1 and TRBJ1-2; 9 positions match TRBD1. V shed 0 bases, J shed 4 bases, and the junction held 3 bases outside the gene matches. In germline, CDR1 is MGHRA, CDR2 YSYEKL. CDR3 size: 15 residues. The CDR3 DNA reads as TGCGCCAGCAGCCAAGAACCGGGACAGGGCTATGGCTACACCTTC. Protein: CASSQEPGQGYGYTF.

The V gene is TRBV18, the J gene TRBJ2-7; D gene ambiguous. The V and J ends lost 3 bases and 4 bases respectively, with 13 bases between them. CDR1 is KGHSH and CDR2 is LQKENI in the germline V gene. This CDR3 comprises 14 residues. CDR3 amino acids: CASSPGSFGYEQYF. The CDR3, as DNA: TGTGCCAGCTCACCGGGGTCTTTTGGGTACGAGCAGTACTTC.

The V gene is TRBV6-2 or TRBV6-3, the J gene TRBJ1-1, with D unresolved. The V end lost 6 bases, the J end lost 2 bases, and 16 bases lay between the germline ends. Germline-derived CDR1 and CDR2 are MNHEY and SVGEGT. The CDR3 has 15 amino acids. The CDR3 sequence is CASSPLQAGNTEAFF. CDR3 coding DNA: TGTGCCAGCAGCCCCCTGCAGGCTGGTAACACTGAAGCTTTCTTT.

The chain has TRBV5-6 and TRBJ1-1, with 9 bases that match TRBD1. CDR1 and CDR2 from the germline V gene are SGHDT and YYEEEE. With 2 bases clipped from V and 5 bases from J, the junction kept 7 bases outside the gene matches. This CDR3 contains 15 residues. The CDR3 nucleotides read TGTGCCAGCAGCTTTGACAGGGGGTTTAAAACTGAAGCTTTCTTT. Translated, it gives CASSFDRGFKTEAFF.